The T cell receptor (beta chain) described here comes from a study of blood T cell repertoires in COVID-19. Overall study context: Donors in the United States, Italy and Spain gave samples during acute or convalescent COVID-19. T cells, B-cell-depleted T cells, or PBMCs supplied cDNA or gDNA.

The CDR3 is made up of 15 amino acids. V lost 1 base and J lost 1, with 5 bases in between. Germline CDR1 reads SEHNR; CDR2 reads FQNEAQ (reference sequence). Original handling: Estimation of nucleated cell counts was performed using reference gene primer amplification. Libraries were prepared by immunoSEQ multiplex PCR; TCRdb keeps only in-frame clonotypes and omits some of them. That table supplies the V and J calls and clone size; D and trimming were determined from the DNA. This table holds tens of thousands of clones, approximately 80% found once. As for this clone: This CDR3 is also generated by other DNA sequences in the sample.

Sequenced input: peripheral blood. The TCR sequence derives from a human donor in a cohort sampled during active COVID-19. This sequence joins TRBV7-9 and TRBJ2-6; no definite D call. The CDR3 DNA follows: TGTGCCAGCAGCTTAGGTGCGTCTGGGGCCAACGTCCTGACTTTC. It yields the protein CASSLGASGANVLTF.